Each of the 8 T cell receptor beta chains below was sequenced from the same sample in a study of shared clonotypes between healthy human individuals. Using immunoSEQ multiplex PCR, the repertoire was profiled, and TCRdb retains in-frame clones only, with some absent. The table records about 2 million clones, 85% to 95% of them present only once. Naive CD8 cells, CD45RO-negative and positively selected for CCR7, excluded terminally differentiated effector memory CD45RA+ cells. The sample taken for sequencing was naive CD8+ T cells sorted from blood. The receptors originated from a man younger than 35 in good health.

Worth noting for this clone: Other DNA sequences from this sample encode an identical CDR3 as well. This chain uses TRBV27 with TRBJ2-1, with a tentative D call TRBD2 (6 bases). This CDR3 comprises 16 residues. Germline loops: CDR1 MNHEY, CDR2 SMNVEV (reference sequence). The V end was cut by 1 base, the J end by 0 bases, with 10 bases between. The CDR3 bases are TGTGCCAGCAGTTTATTTTCCGGGAGCTCCTACAATGAGCAGTTCTTC. Amino acids: CASSLFSGSSYNEQFF.

The V and J genes are TRBV9 and TRBJ2-2, with D maybe TRBD2 (6 bases). The CDR3 totals 17 residues. Trimming stripped 0 bases from V and 0 bases from J, with 12 bases between. Germline V gene lookup returns CDR1 SGDLS and CDR2 YYNGEE. Here the CDR3 reads CASSVGWGGTNTGELFF. CDR3 DNA sequence: TGTGCCAGCAGCGTAGGATGGGGCGGGACGAACACCGGGGAGCTGTTTTTT.

The chain's CDR3 is CASRSASTDTQYF. CDR3 nucleotides: TGCGCCAGCAGATCCGCTAGCACAGATACGCAGTATTTT. The chain couples TRBV10-1 to TRBJ2-3; unclear D gene. V lost 6 bases and J lost 0, with 7 bases in between. Germline lookup yields CDR1 WNHNN and CDR2 SYGVQD (reference sequence). CDR3 length equals 13 residues.

The sample holds one count of this clone. The J gene is TRBJ2-4, the V gene TRBV29-1, with D unresolved. Germline CDR1 reads SQVTM; CDR2 reads ANQGSEA. The CDR3 covers 11 residues. V lost 5 bases to trimming and J lost 9 bases, with 11 bases between them. In DNA, the CDR3 is TGCAGCGTTTCTTGGTTTGGCATTCAGTACTTC. It translates to CSVSWFGIQYF.

This clone was recorded only once. In DNA, the CDR3 is TGTGCCAGCAGTTCCGTAGCCGGGGGGACTGAAGCTTTCTTT. Its translation: CASSSVAGGTEAFF. The V call is TRBV27, the J call TRBJ1-1; weak D call: TRBD1 (5 bases). V shed 4 bases and J shed 5 bases, with 14 bases lying between them. Germline CDR1 reads MNHEY; CDR2 reads SMNVEV (reference sequence). This CDR3 is 14 amino acids long.

CDR3 loop: CASRMSGSAYGYTF. The CDR3 DNA reads as TGTGCCAGCAGGATGTCCGGGAGTGCCTATGGCTACACCTTC. The chain has TRBV25-1 and TRBJ1-2; D not resolved. Trimming shortened V by 6 bases and J by 4 bases, and 15 bases separated the two germline ends. This CDR3 spans 14 amino acids. Per the germline V gene, CDR1 is MGHDK and CDR2 is SYGVNS.

The V gene is TRBV27, the J gene TRBJ2-1; 8 bases line up with TRBD2. Losses at the gene ends were 3 bases for V and 1 base for J; bases not matched to a gene: 5. CDR3 size: 16 residues. Germline V gene lookup returns CDR1 MNHEY and CDR2 SMNVEV (reference sequence). CDR3 sequence: CASSFGLAGSYNEQFF. CDR3 DNA sequence: TGTGCCAGCAGTTTTGGTCTAGCGGGTTCCTACAATGAGCAGTTCTTC.

This chain joins TRBV6-6 and TRBJ2-7; 9 nucleotides align to TRBD2. CDR3 length equals 15 residues. Germline V gives CDR1 MNHNY, CDR2 SVGAGI (reference sequence). J gave up 6 bases and V 8 bases, and 14 bases lay outside the gene matches. CDR3 nucleotide sequence: TGTGCCAGCTGGGGCCAGCGGGAGGTGGATCGCGAGCAGTACTTC. As protein: CASWGQREVDREQYF.